This paragraph reports one T cell receptor beta chain. The CDR3 runs to 16 residues. The junction had 13 bases not matched to a gene; V was cut back by 4 bases and J by 5 bases. Germline V gene lookup returns CDR1 SGHDT and CDR2 YYEEEE. These data originate in a study of OX40 agonist ivuxolimab in advanced cancers. Repertoires were generated with immunoSEQ multiplex PCR, while TCRdb's copy carries only in-frame clones and drops some. This sample has roughly 46,000 clones; roughly 89% occur once, and the top ten carry 11% to 15%. At baseline, cycle 4 day 1, and cycle 7 day 1, blood was sampled. Sequences were derived from CD4+ or CD8+ T cells sorted from blood, sampled in a trial of the OX40 agonist ivuxolimab. The receptor comes from an adult with an advanced solid tumor such as melanoma, head and neck, liver or kidney cancer. This rearrangement joins TRBV5-6 to TRBJ2-7, with 9 bases identical to TRBD2. The CDR3 DNA sequence: TGTGCCAGCAGCCGACCGAGGGGCGGGAGGGCTAACGAGCAGTACTTC. Translating it yields CASSRPRGGRANEQYF.